These 29 T cell receptor beta chains share one sample of origin, sequenced in a study of Graves' ophthalmopathy and Graves' hyperthyroidism (dated by TCRdb to 2017 to 2018). Sequencing took place on an Illumina HiSeq 2000. For repertoire sequencing, TCR beta CDR3 regions were amplified from RNA transcripts. A first-round RT-PCR used HTBI primers with the Qiagen OneStep RT-PCR kit, followed by a second-round multiplex PCR, size selection and purification. The public sequencing data were trimmed at Q25 with fastp and processed into clonotypes with MiXCR by TCRdb, which kept only in-frame beta chains. Each entry is one CDR3 protein sequence, shown with its most common DNA and genes. The sample includes 660,000 or so distinct CDR3 sequences, with 35% to 50% observed a single time. The ten largest clones add up to roughly 3% of the sample. Material: peripheral blood. The receptors stem from an adult man with Graves' ophthalmopathy.

On this clonotype: The junction departs from the called germline gene at one end, perhaps through a read error. This sequence joins TRBV10-3 and TRBJ2-5; 12 bases fit TRBD1. The CDR3 totals 15 residues. Germline loops: CDR1 ENHRY, CDR2 SYGVKD. The CDR3 DNA reads as TGTGCCAGCAGTGGGACAGGGGGCCCTCCAGAGACCCAGTACTTC. Translated, it gives CASSGTGGPPETQYF.

This clonotype was observed many times. The V call is TRBV2, the J call TRBJ2-6, with D possibly matching TRBD1 (6 bases). The germline V gene encodes CDR1 SNHLY and CDR2 FYNNEI. V was pared by 5 bases and J by 0 bases, with 14 bases between. This CDR3 region has 17 residues. The CDR3, as DNA: TGTGCCAGCAGTCAACAGGGCCCTGGCTCTGGGGCCAACGTCCTGACTTTC. Translating gives CASSQQGPGSGANVLTF. The full variable domain, its missing parts supplied by reference TRBV2 and TRBJ2-6, is EPEVTQTPSHQVTQMGQEVILRCVPISNHLYFYWYRQILGQKVEFLVSFYNNEISEKSEIFDDQFSVERPDGSNFTLKIRSTKLEDSAMYFCASSQQGPGSGANVLTFGAGSRLTVL.

Concerning this clonotype: A single base separates this from a much larger clone, so it may be a read error. J is TRBJ1-1 and V is TRBV29-1, with D uncertain. V shed 2 bases and J shed 3 bases, with 7 bases lying between them. The CDR3 consists of 12 residues. CDR1 is SQVTM, CDR2 ANQGSEA, per germline. The CDR3 sequence: CSVEWRDTEAFF. CDR3 in DNA: TGCAGCGTTGAATGGAGGGACACTGAAGCTTTCTTT.

This clonotype was seen a handful of times. This chain joins TRBV12-3 or TRBV12-4 and TRBJ2-5; D uncertain. Trimming shortened V by 5 bases and J by 5 bases, and 18 bases separated the two germline ends. The CDR3 has 15 residues. This CDR3 reads CASSTNTPRRETQYF. For the CDR3, the DNA is TGTGCCAGCAGTACCAACACCCCCCGGCGGGAGACCCAGTACTTC.

On this clonotype: This may arise from a read error, as a much more abundant clone is one base away. V usage is TRBV7-6 and J usage is TRBJ2-5, with 10 bases lining up with TRBD1. This CDR3 has 14 residues. CDR1 SGHVS and CDR2 FNYEAQ come from the germline V gene. CDR3 in DNA: TGTGCCAGCAGCTTTGGGACAGGGGAAGAGACCCAGTGCTTC. This translates into CASSFGTGEETQCF.

The chain uses TRBV7-9 and TRBJ1-2; the D gene is possibly TRBD1 (6 bases). The V end was cut by 4 bases, the J end by 8 bases, with 23 bases between. The CDR3 has 16 residues. CDR1 is SEHNR, CDR2 FQNEAQ, per germline (reference sequence). CDR3: CASSSLAATGGSGYTF. Written as DNA, the CDR3 is TGTGCCAGCAGCTCCTTGGCCGCGACAGGCGGTAGCGGCTACACCTTC.

The chain uses TRBV19 and TRBJ1-2; D gene uncertain. Germline CDR1 LNHDA, CDR2 SQIVND (reference sequence). V gave up 4 bases and J gave up 1 base, with 13 bases separating them. There are 15 residues in the CDR3. CDR3 coding DNA: TGTGCCAGTAGTACGGACCAAGGCCGTAACTATGGCTACACCTTC. This sequence encodes CASSTDQGRNYGYTF.

V gene TRBV20-1 combines with J gene TRBJ1-2; the D is unclear. This CDR3 contains 12 residues. Germline loops: CDR1 DFQATT, CDR2 SNEGSKA (reference sequence). Trimming took 1 base from V and 0 from J, leaving 3 bases between them. Here the CDR3 reads CSARATNYGYTF. For the CDR3, the DNA is TGCAGTGCTAGAGCAACTAACTATGGCTACACCTTC.

This chain uses TRBV7-3 with TRBJ1-2; D may be TRBD1 (6 bases). Germline assignment: CDR1 SGHTA and CDR2 FQGTGA. V lost 5 bases, J lost 4 bases, and 14 bases lay in between. This CDR3 comprises 14 residues. The CDR3 here is CASSVKGQLYGYTF. In DNA, the CDR3 is TGTGCCAGCAGCGTTAAAGGACAGCTCTATGGCTACACCTTC.

This clonotype was detected many times. The chain carries TRBV19 and TRBJ2-2; D is possibly TRBD1 (5 bases). CDR1 is LNHDA and CDR2 is SQIVND in the germline V gene (reference sequence). Trimming pared 8 bases from V and 1 base from J, leaving 14 bases between. The CDR3 consists of 15 residues. The CDR3 bases are TGTGCCAGTCAATCTGGGGCGGTGAACACCGGGGAGCTGTTTTTT. Translated, it gives CASQSGAVNTGELFF.

This clonotype appeared many times. J is TRBJ2-5 and V is TRBV2; D remains ambiguous. Germline V lookup: CDR1 SNHLY, CDR2 FYNNEI. The CDR3 consists of 14 residues. V lost 6 bases to trimming and J lost 0 bases, with 11 bases between them. The CDR3 nucleotides are TGTGCCAGCAGCCCAGCTGGGTACCAAGAGACCCAGTACTTC. It codes for CASSPAGYQETQYF.

The chain joins TRBV19 to TRBJ1-2; D not resolved. This CDR3 is built from 15 residues. Germline lookup yields CDR1 LNHDA and CDR2 SQIVND (reference sequence). V dropped 3 bases and J dropped 2 bases, with 13 bases sitting between them. This CDR3 reads CASSIVGRRNYGYTF. The DNA of the CDR3 is TGTGCCAGTAGTATCGTAGGACGCCGGAACTATGGCTACACCTTC.

This clonotype was recorded many times. The V call is TRBV2, the J call TRBJ1-5; D is undetermined. CDR1 is SNHLY and CDR2 is FYNNEI in the germline V gene. The CDR3 length is 15 residues. V lost 8 bases and J lost 7, with 21 bases in between. The CDR3 region has the DNA TGTGCCAGCTCCTTGTTCCCAGCAGGTGGACAGCCCCAGCATTTT. It specifies CASSLFPAGGQPQHF. Combining the CDR3 with reference TRBV2 and TRBJ1-5 gives the whole variable domain EPEVTQTPSHQVTQMGQEVILRCVPISNHLYFYWYRQILGQKVEFLVSFYNNEISEKSEIFDDQFSVERPDGSNFTLKIRSTKLEDSAMYFCASSLFPAGGQPQHFGDGTRLSIL.

This clonotype was picked up many times. The rearrangement uses TRBV7-9 and TRBJ2-5; D unresolved. CDR1 is SEHNR, CDR2 FQNEAQ, per germline (reference sequence). The CDR3 runs 15 residues. Trimming cost V 5 bases and J 1 base, with 14 bases left between them. The CDR3 DNA is TGTGCCAGCAGCCAAGATCCGGCCAGCCAAGAGACCCAGTACTTC. As protein: CASSQDPASQETQYF. The variable domain in full, completed from reference TRBV7-9 and TRBJ2-5, reads DTGVSQNPRHKITKRGQNVTFRCDPISEHNRLYWYRQTLGQGPEFLTYFQNEAQLEKSRLLSDRFSAERPKGSFSTLEIQRTEQGDSAMYLCASSQDPASQETQYFGPGTRLLVL.

This clonotype was seen a handful of times. The CDR3 DNA reads TGTGCCTGGAGTAGGGCCAATCAGCCCCAGCATTTT. It yields the protein CAWSRANQPQHF. V and J are TRBV30 and TRBJ1-5; D unresolved. Germline-derived CDR1 and CDR2 are GTSNPN and SVGIG (reference sequence). The V gene lost 2 bases and the J gene lost 3 bases, with 5 bases spanning the gap. The CDR3 extends over 12 amino acids.

This clonotype was seen repeatedly, ten times or more. This CDR3 is CASSYGVANYGYTF. In nucleotides, the CDR3 is TGTGCCAGCAGTTACGGCGTAGCTAACTATGGCTACACCTTC. The V gene is TRBV6-6, the J gene TRBJ1-2; D unclear. The CDR3 spans 14 residues. CDR1 is MNHNY, CDR2 SVGAGI, per germline (reference sequence). The ends were cut back, 2 bases at V and 0 bases at J, with 7 bases in the middle.

This clonotype was counted a few times. This chain uses TRBV6-1 with TRBJ1-6; 8 positions agree with TRBD1. The CDR3 runs to 16 residues. In germline, CDR1 is MNHNS, CDR2 SASEGT. J lost 10 bases, V lost 0 bases, and 8 bases had no gene match. The CDR3 loop is CASSEAGRGRESPLHF. CDR3 coding DNA: TGTGCCAGCAGTGAAGCGGGCAGGGGGCGCGAGTCACCCCTCCACTTT.

V gene TRBV19 combines with J gene TRBJ1-5; TRBD1 aligns across 9 bases. With V trimmed by 5 bases and J by 1 base, 6 bases remained unmatched. The length of the CDR3 is 16 residues. Germline values: CDR1 LNHDA, CDR2 SQIVND (reference sequence). CDR3 bases: TGTGCCAGTAGTTCCTACAGGGGGCTGAGCAATCAGCCCCAGCATTTT. Translating gives CASSSYRGLSNQPQHF.

This clonotype has only a few counts. The chain joins TRBV5-6 to TRBJ1-5; TRBD1 agrees at 9 bases. The trim removed 2 bases at V and 4 bases at J, leaving 10 bases unmatched. Looked up from germline, CDR1 is SGHDT and CDR2 is YYEEEE. The CDR3 contains 17 residues. The chain's CDR3 is CASSLQSGTGTNQPQHF. CDR3 DNA: TGTGCCAGCAGCTTACAAAGCGGGACAGGGACAAATCAGCCCCAGCATTTT.

This clonotype was recorded many times. In nucleotides, the CDR3 is TGTGCCAGCAGCTTTGCGGGGGGGCAAGAGACCCAGTACTTC. It codes for CASSFAGGQETQYF. V gene TRBV12-3 or TRBV12-4 combines with J gene TRBJ2-5; 9 bases line up with TRBD2. The J segment lost 2 bases and the V segment lost 6 bases, leaving 4 bases of the junction unmatched. CDR3 length equals 14 residues.

This clonotype has just a few counts. The chain joins TRBV29-1 to TRBJ1-6; 7 positions match TRBD1. Germline V gene lookup returns CDR1 SQVTM and CDR2 ANQGSEA. CDR3 size: 13 residues. Trimming took 6 bases from V and 6 from J; bases not matched to a gene: 5. The CDR3 DNA is TGCAGCGTCCTGACAGGGCTTAATTCACCCCTCCACTTT. Protein sequence: CSVLTGLNSPLHF.

This clonotype was observed a single time. This is likely a read error, given that the CDR3 carries no conserved phenylalanine or tryptophan at its end. CDR3: CASSRGQNYEQYS. CDR3 nucleotide sequence: TGTGCCAGCAGCCGGGGACAAAACTACGAGCAGTACTCC. V usage is TRBV2 and J usage is TRBJ2-7; D is possibly TRBD1 (6 bases). Trimming shortened V by 6 bases and J by 3 bases, and 12 bases separated the two germline ends. CDR3 size: 13 residues. In germline, CDR1 is SNHLY, CDR2 FYNNEI.

In the case of this clonotype: A much larger clone lies one base from this, so it may be a read error. The chain uses TRBV6-5 and TRBJ1-1; D not resolved. The germline V gene encodes CDR1 MNHEY and CDR2 SVGAGI. The CDR3 runs 13 residues. In DNA form, the CDR3 reads TGTGCCGGCAGGTGGTCAGCGGGCACTGAAGCTTTCTTT. Residues: CAGRWSAGTEAFF.

This rearrangement joins TRBV28 to TRBJ2-7; 8 nucleotides match TRBD1. J lost 3 bases, V lost 2 bases, and 6 bases had no gene match. CDR1 is MDHEN, CDR2 SYDVKM, per germline. CDR3 size: 15 residues. The CDR3 loop reads CASSLRGTGDYEQYF. As DNA, the CDR3 is TGTGCCAGCAGTTTACGAGGGACAGGAGACTACGAGCAGTACTTC.

CDR3 bases: TGTGCCAGCAGCGCCGGGACAGCGAGTGAAAAACTGTTTTTT. Protein product: CASSAGTASEKLFF. The gene calls are TRBV7-9 and TRBJ1-4, with 7 bases lining up with TRBD1. The germline CDR1 and CDR2 sequences are SEHNR and FQNEAQ (reference sequence). V gave up 5 bases and J gave up 7 bases; unmatched junction bases: 7. The CDR3 length is 14 residues.

This clonotype was picked up many times. The J gene is TRBJ1-2, the V gene TRBV19; 9 bases are a match to TRBD1. The V and J ends lost 5 bases and 3 bases, in that order; junction bases with no gene match: 7. The germline V gene encodes CDR1 LNHDA and CDR2 SQIVND (reference sequence). CDR3 length: 15 amino acids. The CDR3 sequence is CASSAQGAFDYGYTF. The DNA for the CDR3 is TGTGCCAGTAGTGCACAGGGGGCTTTCGACTATGGCTACACCTTC.

V usage is TRBV10-3 and J usage is TRBJ1-6, with 11 bases fitting TRBD1. CDR1 is ENHRY, CDR2 SYGVKD, per germline. V gave up 0 bases and J gave up 9 bases; unmatched junction bases: 1. The CDR3 runs 15 residues. The CDR3 DNA follows: TGTGCCATCAGTGAGTCCGGGACAGGGGGTTCACCCCTCCACTTT. This gives the protein CAISESGTGGSPLHF.

The chain links TRBV7-8 to TRBJ2-3; D might be TRBD2 (6 bases). This CDR3 is 16 amino acids long. Trimming left V 5 bases short and J 4 bases short, with 19 bases between. Germline loops: CDR1 SGHVS, CDR2 FQNEAQ. The CDR3 is CASSPRAGTSPDTQYF. The CDR3 DNA reads TGTGCCAGCAGCCCCCGAGCGGGTACTAGCCCAGATACGCAGTATTTT.

This clonotype has a handful of counts. V usage is TRBV6-6 and J usage is TRBJ1-3, with a possible D match to TRBD1 (6 bases). The V end lost 5 bases, the J end lost 4 bases, and 18 bases lay between the germline ends. The CDR3 totals 16 residues. From germline, CDR1 is MNHNY and CDR2 SVGAGI (reference sequence). The CDR3 sequence is CASSEDWTVFGNTIYF. The CDR3, as DNA: TGTGCCAGCAGTGAAGACTGGACAGTTTTCGGAAACACCATATATTTT.